This T cell receptor (beta chain) derives from a study of T cells after yellow fever vaccination. Findings and limits, study-wide: The study noted that FACS-sorted repertoires could contain abundant clonotypes contaminating from the bulk population. Most clones from primary vaccination resurfaced after the booster (96% CD4, around 90% CD8).

As concerns this clonotype: The antigen is unknown.

A universal primer site and UMIs were added as TCR cDNA was made by 5'RACE template switching. MiXCR, run by TCRdb on the 5' RACE reads, gives a single entry per CDR3 protein. In the table there are 500,000 to 700,000 distinct CDR3 sequences, 15% to 20% of which are singletons. This sequence originates from a man aged 25 to 40 who received the YFV17D yellow fever vaccine. The source material was PBMCs, sampled 15 days after the yellow fever booster vaccination.

The CDR3 region is CASSTLTGSLETQYF. The CDR3, as DNA: TGTGCCAGCAGTACCCTGACAGGGTCGTTGGAGACCCAGTACTTC. The genes are TRBV28 and TRBJ2-5; 7 bases line up with TRBD1. In germline, CDR1 is MDHEN, CDR2 SYDVKM. This CDR3 comprises 15 residues. Trimming at V came to 5 bases and at J to 5 bases, leaving 11 bases not matched to a gene.